In its sample, the clone carrying this T cell receptor (beta chain) was seen a few times. The sample originates from a study of T cell repertoires in cytomegalovirus infection. CDR1 is MNHNS and CDR2 is SASEGT in the germline V gene. V gave up 7 bases and J gave up 0 bases, with 22 bases separating them. The CDR3 is 18 amino acids. TCRdb ran MiXCR on the reads and lists one entry per CDR3 protein. The sample consists of roughly 720,000 distinct CDR3 sequences, about a third of them appearing once. This TCR was sampled from a human donor in good health (CMV status not recorded). Some clones in this sample may be carry-over from other donors' samples. This rearrangement joins TRBV6-1 to TRBJ1-5, with no clear D. The sample consisted of PBMCs. The CDR3 region is CASNRQSSTIYSNQPQHF. In DNA, the CDR3 is TGTGCCAGCAATCGTCAGAGCTCAACCATCTATAGCAATCAGCCCCAGCATTTT.